This T cell receptor beta chain emerged from a study of blood T cell repertoires in COVID-19. Some clones are missing from TCRdb's copy, which holds only in-frame ones; the method was immunoSEQ multiplex PCR. Among about 200,000 clones, approximately 84% were seen once, and the ten largest hold around 16%. Trimming left V 1 base short and J 7 bases short, with 4 bases between. The V gene's germline CDR1 is KGHDR and CDR2 SFDVKD. The CDR3 spans 12 residues. The chain recombines TRBV24-1 with TRBJ1-5, with D unresolved. The sequence came from a man aged 40-50 years who had recovered from COVID-19. The sequenced material came from PBMCs or T cells enriched from blood (not recorded which). In DNA, the CDR3 is TGTGCCACCAGTGATTTTGGCCAGCCCCAGCATTTT. This gives the protein CATSDFGQPQHF.